The entry below gives a single T cell receptor (beta chain) sequence along with its context. The data originate from a study of blood T cell repertoires in COVID-19. About the research overall: Samples of COVID-19 (acute and convalescent) were obtained from the United States, Italy and Spain. The cDNA or gDNA used as material had been derived from T cells, B-cell-depleted T cells, or PBMCs.

The germline CDR1 and CDR2 sequences are MNHEY and SMNVEV (reference sequence). V was pared by 5 bases and J by 3 bases, with 2 bases of the junction left unmatched. The CDR3 extends over 14 amino acids. In the authors' workflow: Reference gene primer amplification gave nucleated cell count estimates. Data came from immunoSEQ multiplex PCR; TCRdb stores just in-frame clones and leaves some out. For V, J and clone size, that table is used; D and trimming come from the DNA. The data contain nearly 90,000 clones, approximately 88% of them singletons. The sequence was obtained from a man between 60 and 75 years old with acute or convalescent COVID-19. The sequencing input was peripheral blood. This rearrangement joins TRBV27 to TRBJ2-3; the match to TRBD1 covers 10 bases. The CDR3 is CASSRTGGTDTQYF. Written as DNA, the CDR3 is TGTGCCAGCAGTAGGACAGGGGGGACAGATACGCAGTATTTT.